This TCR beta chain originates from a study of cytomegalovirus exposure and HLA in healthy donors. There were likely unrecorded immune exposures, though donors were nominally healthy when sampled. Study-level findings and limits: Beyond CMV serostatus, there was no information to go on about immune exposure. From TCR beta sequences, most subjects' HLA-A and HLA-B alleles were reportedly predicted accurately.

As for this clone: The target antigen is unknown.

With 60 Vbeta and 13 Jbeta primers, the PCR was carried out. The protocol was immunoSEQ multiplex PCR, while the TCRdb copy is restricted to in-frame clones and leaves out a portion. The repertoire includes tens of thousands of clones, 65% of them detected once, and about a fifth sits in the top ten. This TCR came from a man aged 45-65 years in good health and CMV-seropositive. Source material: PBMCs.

CDR3 in DNA: TGCAGCGCCGGTGCTGTGAACACTGAAGCTTTCTTT. The encoded protein is CSAGAVNTEAFF. This chain joins TRBV29-1 and TRBJ1-1; no definite D call. V lost 7 bases and J 0 bases, leaving 9 bases between the germline ends. The V gene's germline CDR1 is SQVTM and CDR2 ANQGSEA. The CDR3 is made up of 12 amino acids.